This T cell receptor beta chain was sequenced during a study of T cell responses to AZD1222 COVID-19 vaccine. General observations from the study: Receipt of two AZD1222 doses was followed by a rise in Spike-specific TCR breadth and depth.

The protocol was immunoSEQ multiplex PCR, while the TCRdb copy is restricted to in-frame clones and leaves out a portion. The sample records over 85,000 clones, around 85% being singletons. V gave up 3 bases and J gave up 0 bases; unmatched junction bases: 8. Germline lookup yields CDR1 SGHNT and CDR2 YENEEA. This CDR3 has 17 amino acids. About this clone itself: Its antigen is unidentified.

The sequencing used peripheral blood, collected 28 days after the second AZD1222 dose. The gene calls are TRBV11-3 and TRBJ2-3; 8 bases are shared with TRBD2. This TCR derives from an adult who received the AZD1222 COVID-19 vaccine. CDR3 nucleotide sequence: TGTGCCAGCAGCTTTTACGAGCGGGGGCCAAGCACAGATACGCAGTATTTT. Encoded protein: CASSFYERGPSTDTQYF.